This entry lists 4 T cell receptor beta chains sequenced from one sample in a study of cytomegalovirus exposure and HLA in healthy donors. The PCR ran on 60 Vbeta and 13 Jbeta primers. Data came from immunoSEQ multiplex PCR; TCRdb stores just in-frame clones and leaves some out. The sample lists 90,000 to 130,000 clones, approximately 70% seen once, with approximately 9% in the top ten. The sample comprised PBMCs. These receptors came from a man aged 30-40 years in good health and CMV-seropositive.

This chain uses TRBV5-1 with TRBJ2-5, with 7 bases fitting TRBD1. V trimming: 0 bases; J trimming: 4 bases; junction bases outside the gene matches: 0. CDR3 length equals 13 residues. Per germline, CDR1 SGHRS and CDR2 YFSETQ. In DNA form, the CDR3 reads TGCGCCAGCAGCTTGGGGGACAGAGAGACCCAGTACTTC. The encoded protein is CASSLGDRETQYF. The variable domain in full, completed from reference TRBV5-1 and TRBJ2-5, reads KAGVTQTPRYLIKTRGQQVTLSCSPISGHRSVSWYQQTPGQGLQFLFEYFSETQRNKGNFPGRFSGRQFSNSRSEMNVSTLELGDSALYLCASSLGDRETQYFGPGTRLLVL.

This rearrangement joins TRBV28 to TRBJ2-3; the D is unclear. CDR3 size: 18 residues. The V end was cut by 3 bases, the J end by 3 bases, with 22 bases between. The germline V gene has CDR1 MDHEN and CDR2 SYDVKM. CDR3 loop: CASSFTLTLRPKTDTQYF. Written as DNA, the CDR3 is TGTGCCAGCAGTTTTACCCTAACCCTGCGTCCTAAAACAGATACGCAGTATTTT. Full variable domain (outside the CDR3, taken from reference TRBV28 and TRBJ2-3): DVKVTQSSRYLVKRTGEKVFLECVQDMDHENMFWYRQDPGLGLRLIYFSYDVKMKEKGDIPEGYSVSREKKERFSLILESASTNQTSMYLCASSFTLTLRPKTDTQYFGPGTRLTVL.

The V call is TRBV28, the J call TRBJ2-1, with D possibly matching TRBD2 (5 bases). The V gene lost 3 bases and the J gene lost 11 bases, with 14 bases spanning the gap. The CDR3 consists of 13 residues. CDR1 and CDR2 from the germline V gene are MDHEN and SYDVKM. CDR3 protein: CASSFPHRGKQFF. CDR3 bases: TGTGCCAGCAGTTTCCCCCACCGGGGTAAGCAGTTCTTC.

This chain connects TRBV5-1 to TRBJ1-2, with 9 positions matching TRBD1. This CDR3 contains 14 residues. J gave up 5 bases and V 3 bases, and 5 bases lay outside the gene matches. Germline CDR1 reads SGHRS; CDR2 reads YFSETQ. CDR3 sequence (DNA): TGCGCCAGCAGCTCAGCGGGACAGGGTTATGGCTACACCTTC. It encodes CASSSAGQGYGYTF.